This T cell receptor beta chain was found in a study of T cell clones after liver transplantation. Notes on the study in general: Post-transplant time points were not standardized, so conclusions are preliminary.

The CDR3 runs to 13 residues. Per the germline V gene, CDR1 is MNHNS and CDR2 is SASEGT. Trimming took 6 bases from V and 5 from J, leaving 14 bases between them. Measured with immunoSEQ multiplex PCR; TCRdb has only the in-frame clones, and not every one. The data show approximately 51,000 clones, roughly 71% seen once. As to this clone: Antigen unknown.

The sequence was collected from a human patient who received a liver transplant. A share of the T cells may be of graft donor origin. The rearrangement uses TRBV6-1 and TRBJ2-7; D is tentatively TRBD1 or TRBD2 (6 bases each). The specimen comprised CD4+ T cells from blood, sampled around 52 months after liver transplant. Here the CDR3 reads CASRRGRSNEQYF. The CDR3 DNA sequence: TGTGCCAGCAGACGGGGGCGTAGCAACGAGCAGTACTTC.